This T cell receptor beta chain was identified in a study of T cell responses to AZD1222 COVID-19 vaccine. Study observations and caveats: As reported, nearly half of all spike-specific TCRs target variant regions that are unmutated. Only a handful of people who got AZD1222 tested seropositive at baseline. Clonal diversity was possibly underestimated, and white British individuals and females predominated among donors.

Regarding this clone: The antigen is undetermined.

There are 20 residues in the CDR3. V gave up 4 bases and J gave up 0 bases; unmatched junction bases: 14. The germline V gene encodes CDR1 KGHDR and CDR2 SFDVKD. Clones were read by immunoSEQ multiplex PCR, and TCRdb kept only the in-frame ones, dropping some. The table includes about 100,000 clones, 85% to 95% detected once. This sequence joins TRBV24-1 and TRBJ2-2, with 9 bases lining up with TRBD1. The input for sequencing was peripheral blood, taken 28 days after the second AZD1222 dose. This sequence was found in an adult who received the AZD1222 COVID-19 vaccine. DNA of the CDR3: TGTGCCACCAGTGACTTACCGGGACAGGGCTACTCTTCGAACACCGGGGAGCTGTTTTTT. Amino acid sequence: CATSDLPGQGYSSNTGELFF.